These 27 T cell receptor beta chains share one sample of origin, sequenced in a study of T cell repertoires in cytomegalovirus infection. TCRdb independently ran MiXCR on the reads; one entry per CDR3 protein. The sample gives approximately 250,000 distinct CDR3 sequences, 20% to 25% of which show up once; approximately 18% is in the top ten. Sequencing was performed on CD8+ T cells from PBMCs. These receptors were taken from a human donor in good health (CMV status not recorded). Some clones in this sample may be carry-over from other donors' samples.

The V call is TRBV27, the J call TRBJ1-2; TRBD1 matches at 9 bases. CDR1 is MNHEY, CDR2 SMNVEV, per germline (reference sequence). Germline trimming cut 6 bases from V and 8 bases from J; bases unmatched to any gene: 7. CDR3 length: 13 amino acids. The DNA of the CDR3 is TGTGCCAGCAGCCAGACAGGGGGGCGAGGCTACACCTTC. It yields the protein CASSQTGGRGYTF.

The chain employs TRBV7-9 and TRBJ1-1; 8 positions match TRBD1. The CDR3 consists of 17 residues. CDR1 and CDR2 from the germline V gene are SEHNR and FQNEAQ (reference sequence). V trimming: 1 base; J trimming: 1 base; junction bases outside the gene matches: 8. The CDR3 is CASSLGGQGPKNTEAFF. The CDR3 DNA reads TGTGCCAGCAGCTTAGGAGGACAGGGCCCAAAGAACACTGAAGCTTTCTTT.

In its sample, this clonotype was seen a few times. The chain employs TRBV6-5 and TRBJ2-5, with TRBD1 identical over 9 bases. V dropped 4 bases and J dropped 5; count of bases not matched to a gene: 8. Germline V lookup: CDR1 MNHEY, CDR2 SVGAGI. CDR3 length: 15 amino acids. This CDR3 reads CASSSDRGYEETQYF. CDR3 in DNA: TGTGCCAGCAGTTCAGACAGGGGGTATGAGGAGACCCAGTACTTC.

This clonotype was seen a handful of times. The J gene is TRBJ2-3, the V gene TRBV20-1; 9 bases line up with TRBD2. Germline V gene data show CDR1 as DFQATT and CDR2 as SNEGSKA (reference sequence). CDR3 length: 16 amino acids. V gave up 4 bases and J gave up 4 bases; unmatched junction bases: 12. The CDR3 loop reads CSAKAGGSPIADTQYF. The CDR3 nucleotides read TGCAGTGCTAAAGCGGGGGGCTCCCCGATAGCAGATACGCAGTATTTT.

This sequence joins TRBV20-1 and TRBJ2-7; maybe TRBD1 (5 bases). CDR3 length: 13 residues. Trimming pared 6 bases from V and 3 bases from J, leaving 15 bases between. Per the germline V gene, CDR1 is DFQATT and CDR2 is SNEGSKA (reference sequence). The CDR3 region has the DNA TGCAGTGCCACCCGGCAGGGCGGCTACGAGCAGTACTTC. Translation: CSATRQGGYEQYF.

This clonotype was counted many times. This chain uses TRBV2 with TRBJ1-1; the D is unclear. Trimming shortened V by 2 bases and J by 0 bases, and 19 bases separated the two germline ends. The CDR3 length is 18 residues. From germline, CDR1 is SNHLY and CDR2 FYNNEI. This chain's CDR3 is CASSEKWLGQALNTEAFF. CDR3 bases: TGTGCCAGCAGTGAAAAGTGGTTGGGCCAGGCCTTGAACACTGAAGCTTTCTTT.

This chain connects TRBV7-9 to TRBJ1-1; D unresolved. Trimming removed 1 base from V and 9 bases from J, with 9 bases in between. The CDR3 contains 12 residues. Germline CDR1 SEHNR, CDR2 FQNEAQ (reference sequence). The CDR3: CASSLEGTKAFF. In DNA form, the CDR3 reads TGTGCCAGCAGCTTAGAGGGAACTAAAGCTTTCTTT.

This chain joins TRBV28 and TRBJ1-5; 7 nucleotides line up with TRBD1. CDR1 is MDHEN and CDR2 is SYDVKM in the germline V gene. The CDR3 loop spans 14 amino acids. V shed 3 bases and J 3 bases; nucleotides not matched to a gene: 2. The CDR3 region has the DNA TGTGCCAGCAGTTTGACAGGGAACAATCAGCCCCAGCATTTT. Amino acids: CASSLTGNNQPQHF.

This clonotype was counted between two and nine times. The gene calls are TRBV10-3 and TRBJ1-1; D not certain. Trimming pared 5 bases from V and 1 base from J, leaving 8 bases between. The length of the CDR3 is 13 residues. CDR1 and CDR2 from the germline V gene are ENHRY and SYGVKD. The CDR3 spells CAISPLSNTEAFF. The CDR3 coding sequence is TGTGCCATCAGTCCCCTTTCGAACACTGAAGCTTTCTTT.

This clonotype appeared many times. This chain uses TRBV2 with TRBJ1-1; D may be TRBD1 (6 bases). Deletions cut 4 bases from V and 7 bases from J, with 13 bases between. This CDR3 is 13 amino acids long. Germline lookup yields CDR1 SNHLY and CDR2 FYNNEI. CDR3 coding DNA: TGTGCCAGCAGTGGGACCGGGGGGCTTGAAGCTTTCTTT. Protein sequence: CASSGTGGLEAFF.

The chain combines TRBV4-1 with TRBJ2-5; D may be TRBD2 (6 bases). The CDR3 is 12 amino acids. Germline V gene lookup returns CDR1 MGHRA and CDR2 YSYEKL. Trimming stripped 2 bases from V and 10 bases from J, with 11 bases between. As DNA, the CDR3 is TGCGCCAGCAGCCAAATAACGGGGGTCCAGTACTTC. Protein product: CASSQITGVQYF.

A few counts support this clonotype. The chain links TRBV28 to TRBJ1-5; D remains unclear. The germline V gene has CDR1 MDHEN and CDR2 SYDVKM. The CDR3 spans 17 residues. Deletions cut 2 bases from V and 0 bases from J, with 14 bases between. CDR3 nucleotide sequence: TGTGCCAGCAGTTTAGGCGGGGAAATATATAGCAATCAGCCCCAGCATTTT. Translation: CASSLGGEIYSNQPQHF.

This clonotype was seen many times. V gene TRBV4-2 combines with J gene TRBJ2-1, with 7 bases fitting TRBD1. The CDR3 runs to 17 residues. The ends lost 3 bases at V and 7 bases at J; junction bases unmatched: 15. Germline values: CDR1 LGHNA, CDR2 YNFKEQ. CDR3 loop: CASSHNGPGQYSNEQFF. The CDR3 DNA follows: TGTGCCAGCAGCCACAATGGACCGGGACAGTATAGTAATGAGCAGTTCTTC.

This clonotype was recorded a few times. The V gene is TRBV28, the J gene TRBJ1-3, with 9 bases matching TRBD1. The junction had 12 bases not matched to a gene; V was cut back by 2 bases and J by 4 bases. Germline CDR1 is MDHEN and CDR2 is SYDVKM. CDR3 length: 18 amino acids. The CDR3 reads CASSLTMGQGLAGNTIYF. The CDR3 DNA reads TGTGCCAGCAGTTTAACAATGGGACAGGGTTTGGCCGGAAACACCATATATTTT.

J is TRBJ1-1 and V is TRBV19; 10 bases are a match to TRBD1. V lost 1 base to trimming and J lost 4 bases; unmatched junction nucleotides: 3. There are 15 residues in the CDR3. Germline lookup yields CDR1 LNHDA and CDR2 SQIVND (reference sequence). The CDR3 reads CASSIGDRGGTEAFF. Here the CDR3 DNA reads TGTGCCAGTAGTATAGGGGACAGGGGAGGCACTGAAGCTTTCTTT.

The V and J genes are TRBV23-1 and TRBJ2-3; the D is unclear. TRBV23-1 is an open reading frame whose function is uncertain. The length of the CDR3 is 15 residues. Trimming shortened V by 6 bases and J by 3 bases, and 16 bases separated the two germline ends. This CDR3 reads CASSLYPRLTDTQYF. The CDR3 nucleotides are TGCGCCAGCAGCCTCTATCCACGGCTGACAGATACGCAGTATTTT.

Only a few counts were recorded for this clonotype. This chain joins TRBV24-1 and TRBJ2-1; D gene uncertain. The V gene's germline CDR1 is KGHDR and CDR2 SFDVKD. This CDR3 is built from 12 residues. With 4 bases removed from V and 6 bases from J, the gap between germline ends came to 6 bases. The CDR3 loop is CATSEMSNEQFF. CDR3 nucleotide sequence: TGTGCCACCAGTGAAATGAGCAATGAGCAGTTCTTC.

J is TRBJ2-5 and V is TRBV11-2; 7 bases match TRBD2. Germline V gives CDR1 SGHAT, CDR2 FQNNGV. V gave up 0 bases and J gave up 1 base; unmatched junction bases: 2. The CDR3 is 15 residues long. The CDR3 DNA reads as TGTGCCAGCAGCTTAGACGCGGGGGTCCAAGAGACCCAGTACTTC. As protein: CASSLDAGVQETQYF. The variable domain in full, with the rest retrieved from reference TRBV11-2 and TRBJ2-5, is EAGVAQSPRYKIIEKRQSVAFWCNPISGHATLYWYQQILGQGPKLLIQFQNNGVVDDSQLPKDRFSAERLKGVDSTLKIQPAKLEDSAVYLCASSLDAGVQETQYFGPGTRLLVL.

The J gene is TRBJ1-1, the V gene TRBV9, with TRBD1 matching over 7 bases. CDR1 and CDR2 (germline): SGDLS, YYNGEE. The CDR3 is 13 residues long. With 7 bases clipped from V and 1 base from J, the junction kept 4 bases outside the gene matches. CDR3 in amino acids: CASGDSRNTEAFF. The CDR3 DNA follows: TGTGCCAGCGGGGACAGCAGGAACACTGAAGCTTTCTTT.

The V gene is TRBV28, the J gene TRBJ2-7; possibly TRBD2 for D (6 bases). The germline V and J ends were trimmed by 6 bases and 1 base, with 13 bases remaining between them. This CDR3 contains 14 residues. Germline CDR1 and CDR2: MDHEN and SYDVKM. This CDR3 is CASSPMGGSYEQYF. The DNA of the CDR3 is TGTGCCAGCAGCCCGATGGGGGGTTCCTACGAGCAGTACTTC.

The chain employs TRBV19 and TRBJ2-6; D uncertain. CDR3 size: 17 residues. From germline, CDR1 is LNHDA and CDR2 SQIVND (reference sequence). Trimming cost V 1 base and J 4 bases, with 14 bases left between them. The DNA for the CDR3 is TGTGCCAGTAGTATAGTGCAGTACCGCCGCGGGGCCAACGTCCTGACTTTC. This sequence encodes CASSIVQYRRGANVLTF.

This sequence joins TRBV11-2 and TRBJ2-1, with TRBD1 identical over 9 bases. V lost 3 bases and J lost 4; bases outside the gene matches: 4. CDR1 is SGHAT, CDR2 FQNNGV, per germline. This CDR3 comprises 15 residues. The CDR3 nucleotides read TGTGCCAGCAGCTTGGGGACAGGGAAGTACAATGAGCAGTTCTTC. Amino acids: CASSLGTGKYNEQFF.

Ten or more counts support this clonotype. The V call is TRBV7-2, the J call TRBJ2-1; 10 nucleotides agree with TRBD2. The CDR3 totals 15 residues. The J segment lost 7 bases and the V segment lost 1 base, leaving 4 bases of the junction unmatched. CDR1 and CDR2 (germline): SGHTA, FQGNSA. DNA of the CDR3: TGTGCCAGCAGCTTAGTGAGTAGCGGGGGGAATGAGCAGTTCTTC. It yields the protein CASSLVSSGGNEQFF.

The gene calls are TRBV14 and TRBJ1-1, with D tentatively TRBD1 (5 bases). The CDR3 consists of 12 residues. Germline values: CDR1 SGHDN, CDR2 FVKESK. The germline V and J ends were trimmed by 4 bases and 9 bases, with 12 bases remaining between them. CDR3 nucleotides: TGTGCCAGCAGCCGGGACGGTCCCCAAGCTTTCTTT. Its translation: CASSRDGPQAFF.

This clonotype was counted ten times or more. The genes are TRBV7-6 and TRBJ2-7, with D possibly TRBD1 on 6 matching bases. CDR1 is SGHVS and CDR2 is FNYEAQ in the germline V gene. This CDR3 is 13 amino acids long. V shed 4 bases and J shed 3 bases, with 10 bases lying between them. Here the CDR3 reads CASSSGQFYEQYF. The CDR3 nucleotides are TGTGCCAGCAGCTCAGGACAGTTCTACGAGCAGTACTTC.

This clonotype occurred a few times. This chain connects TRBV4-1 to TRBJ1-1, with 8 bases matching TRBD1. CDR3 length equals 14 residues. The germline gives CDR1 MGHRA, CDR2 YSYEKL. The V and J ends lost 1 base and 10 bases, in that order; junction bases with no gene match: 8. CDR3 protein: CASSQVTGAVRAFF. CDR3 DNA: TGCGCCAGCAGCCAAGTGACAGGGGCGGTGCGAGCTTTCTTT.

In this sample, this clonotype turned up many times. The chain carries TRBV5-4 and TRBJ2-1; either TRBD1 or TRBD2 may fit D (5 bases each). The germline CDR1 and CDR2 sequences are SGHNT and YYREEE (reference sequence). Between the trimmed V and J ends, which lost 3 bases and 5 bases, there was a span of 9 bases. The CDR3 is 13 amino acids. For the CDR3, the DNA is TGTGCCAGCAGCTGGGGACCTGACAATGAGCAGTTCTTC. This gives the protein CASSWGPDNEQFF. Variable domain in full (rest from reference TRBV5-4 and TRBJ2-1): ETGVTQSPTHLIKTRGQQVTLRCSSQSGHNTVSWYQQALGQGPQFIFQYYREEENGRGNFPPRFSGLQFPNYSSELNVNALELDDSALYLCASSWGPDNEQFFGPGTRLTVL.